A single sample is the source of the 20 T cell receptor beta chains below, sequenced in a study of molecular identifiers for immune sequencing clone quantification. In TCRdb, the PCR reads were re-called with MiXCR into one record per CDR3 protein. The table has about 510,000 distinct CDR3 sequences, 25% seen once. The material sequenced was naive CD8+ T cells from blood, with Jurkat cell RNA spiked in. Noted subset: FACS-sorted CD8+CD4-CCR7+CD45RA+ naive T cells. The receptors come from a human donor in good health. Some libraries in this study had Jurkat cell RNA spiked in.

On this clonotype: No conserved phenylalanine or tryptophan is present at the end of the CDR3, so a read error is the likely explanation. The J gene is TRBJ2-1, the V gene TRBV12-3 or TRBV12-4; D might be TRBD1 or TRBD2, each matching 5 bases. The V gene lost 1 base and the J gene lost 5 bases, with 6 bases spanning the gap. This CDR3 is 13 amino acids long. This chain's CDR3 is CASSLGGDNEQFS. CDR3 coding DNA: TGTGCCAGCAGTTTAGGAGGGGACAATGAGCAGTTCTCC.

This clonotype was seen ten or more times. The CDR3 reads CASSRDRSYLEQYF. DNA of the CDR3: TGTGCCAGTAGCCGGGACAGGTCGTACCTCGAGCAGTACTTC. V usage is TRBV19 and J usage is TRBJ2-7, with 8 bases identical to TRBD1. Trimming took 6 bases from V and 6 from J; bases not matched to a gene: 10. Looked up from germline, CDR1 is LNHDA and CDR2 is SQIVND (reference sequence). The length of the CDR3 is 14 residues.

The chain couples TRBV4-3 to TRBJ2-1, with unresolved D. Germline-derived CDR1 and CDR2 are LGHNA and YSLEER. The CDR3 loop spans 14 amino acids. Trimming pared 6 bases from V and 3 bases from J, leaving 12 bases between. As DNA, the CDR3 is TGCGCCAGCAGTCCCGGGCTACTCTACAATGAGCAGTTCTTC. Translation gives CASSPGLLYNEQFF.

This clonotype was counted between two and nine times. V usage is TRBV7-9 and J usage is TRBJ1-1, with D possibly being TRBD1 (5 bases). Looked up from germline, CDR1 is SEHNR and CDR2 is FQNEAQ (reference sequence). CDR3 size: 13 residues. Trimming left V 3 bases short and J 11 bases short, with 16 bases between. The CDR3 loop reads CASSFPGGVAAFF. The CDR3 coding sequence is TGTGCCAGCAGCTTCCCCGGAGGGGTGGCGGCTTTCTTT. The variable domain in full, completed from reference TRBV7-9 and TRBJ1-1, reads DTGVSQNPRHKITKRGQNVTFRCDPISEHNRLYWYRQTLGQGPEFLTYFQNEAQLEKSRLLSDRFSAERPKGSFSTLEIQRTEQGDSAMYLCASSFPGGVAAFFGQGTRLTVV.

This clonotype was counted at least ten times. The genes are TRBV7-9 and TRBJ2-7, with 8 bases identical to TRBD1. J lost 5 bases, V lost 5 bases, and 2 bases had no gene match. CDR3 length equals 12 residues. Germline-derived CDR1 and CDR2 are SEHNR and FQNEAQ (reference sequence). The DNA for the CDR3 is TGTGCCAGCAGCATGACAGGGGACGAGCAGTACTTC. Residues: CASSMTGDEQYF.

This clonotype was observed a few times. The chain is built from TRBV27 and TRBJ1-6, with 8 bases fitting TRBD1. This CDR3 has 14 amino acids. Germline V gene data show CDR1 as MNHEY and CDR2 as SMNVEV (reference sequence). After removal of 5 bases from V and 11 bases from J, the junction contained 8 bases not matched to a gene. CDR3 in DNA: TGTGCCAGCAGTCCTGGACAGGGCTCTCCACCCCTCCACTTT. Amino acids: CASSPGQGSPPLHF.

The rearrangement uses TRBV19 and TRBJ2-2; TRBD1 agrees at 9 bases. Losses at the gene ends were 8 bases for V and 4 bases for J; bases not matched to a gene: 14. The germline V gene has CDR1 LNHDA and CDR2 SQIVND (reference sequence). The CDR3 length is 17 residues. The CDR3 is CASVGQGQSVGTGELFF. CDR3 nucleotides: TGTGCCAGTGTGGGACAGGGTCAGTCGGTTGGCACCGGGGAGCTGTTTTTT.

Comment on this clonotype: A much bigger clone sits one base away, suggesting this may be a read error. The genes are TRBV12-3 or TRBV12-4 and TRBJ2-7, with D tentatively TRBD1 (6 bases). The CDR3 runs 14 residues. The V end lost 7 bases, the J end lost 1 base, and 14 bases lay between the germline ends. The CDR3 DNA reads TGTGCCAGCAACCACGGACAGATTTCCTACGAGCAGTACTTC. This encodes CASNHGQISYEQYF.

This clonotype appeared a few times. The rearrangement joins TRBV6-5 to TRBJ2-3; 10 bases fit TRBD2. After removal of 2 bases from V and 0 bases from J, the junction contained 5 bases not matched to a gene. The length of the CDR3 is 17 residues. Germline values: CDR1 MNHEY, CDR2 SVGAGI. The CDR3 protein is CASSYGAGGRSTDTQYF. The DNA of the CDR3 is TGTGCCAGCAGTTACGGAGCGGGGGGGCGGAGCACAGATACGCAGTATTTT.

The sample holds many counts of this clonotype. This rearrangement joins TRBV13 to TRBJ2-3, with TRBD1 identical over 8 bases. CDR3 length equals 16 residues. Germline values: CDR1 PRHDT, CDR2 FYEKMQ (reference sequence). J was trimmed by 0 bases and V by 3 bases; bases with no gene match: 5. Here the CDR3 reads CASSFRTGPSTDTQYF. The DNA for the CDR3 is TGTGCCAGCAGCTTTCGGACAGGGCCCAGCACAGATACGCAGTATTTT.

For this clonotype: The junction departs from germline at one end; a sequencing error may be responsible. The rearrangement links TRBV4-3 to TRBJ2-1; 9 positions match TRBD2. The CDR3 length is 16 residues. Germline V gene sequence: CDR1 LGHNA, CDR2 YSLEER. The CDR3 bases are TGCGCCAGCGGCCAAGATGCTAGCGGGGTATACAATGAGCAGTTCTTC. It specifies CASGQDASGVYNEQFF.

This sequence joins TRBV6-2 or TRBV6-3 and TRBJ2-7; 8 nucleotides line up with TRBD2. The J segment lost 3 bases and the V segment lost 10 bases, leaving 11 bases of the junction unmatched. CDR3 size: 14 residues. Per germline, CDR1 MNHEY and CDR2 SVGEGT. CDR3 loop: CATSGSPADYEQYF. For the CDR3, the DNA is TGTGCCACCAGCGGGAGCCCAGCGGACTACGAGCAGTACTTC.

Only a few counts were recorded for this clonotype. The chain uses TRBV14 and TRBJ1-2; D unclear. The germline CDR1 and CDR2 sequences are SGHDN and FVKESK. This CDR3 region has 13 residues. V lost 7 bases and J 5 bases, leaving 14 bases between the germline ends. CDR3 loop: CASNPGGSYGYTF. The CDR3, as DNA: TGTGCCAGCAACCCGGGCGGGAGTTATGGCTACACCTTC.

CDR3 in DNA: TGTGCCAGCAGTGAAAGAGGCCCCGACGAGCCCCAGTACTTC. Protein: CASSERGPDEPQYF. V gene TRBV2 combines with J gene TRBJ2-5, with unresolved D. V gave up 2 bases and J gave up 9 bases, with 16 bases separating them. Per germline, CDR1 SNHLY and CDR2 FYNNEI. The CDR3 totals 14 residues.

This clonotype was recorded at least ten times. V gene TRBV15 combines with J gene TRBJ1-4, with TRBD1 as a possible D gene (5 bases). This CDR3 has 19 amino acids. The germline CDR1 and CDR2 sequences are LNHNV and YYDKDF (reference sequence). V lost 4 bases to trimming and J lost 0 bases, with 21 bases between them. In DNA, the CDR3 is TGTGCCACCAGCAAAACACGGGCGACAGTGCGAACAACTAATGAAAAACTGTTTTTT. Its translation is CATSKTRATVRTTNEKLFF.

This clonotype was recorded at least ten times. The chain has TRBV28 and TRBJ2-3; D gene uncertain. Germline V CDR1 and CDR2: MDHEN, SYDVKM. The CDR3 totals 15 residues. V lost 1 base and J lost 2, with 10 bases in between. DNA of the CDR3: TGTGCCAGCAGTTTATCCGGCAATCCCACAGATACGCAGTATTTT. It translates to CASSLSGNPTDTQYF.

This clonotype was seen many times. J is TRBJ2-7 and V is TRBV28, with TRBD2 identical over 9 bases. With V trimmed by 4 bases and J by 0 bases, 7 bases remained unmatched. The length of the CDR3 is 16 residues. Germline CDR1 MDHEN, CDR2 SYDVKM. CDR3 region: CASSSPTSGDSYEQYF. As DNA, the CDR3 is TGTGCCAGCAGTTCCCCGACTAGCGGAGACTCCTACGAGCAGTACTTC.

V is TRBV4-3 and J is TRBJ2-2; D is possibly TRBD2 (5 bases). The V end was cut by 0 bases, the J end by 3 bases, with 11 bases between. Per germline, CDR1 LGHNA and CDR2 YSLEER. CDR3 length equals 16 residues. The CDR3 reads CASSQDIRGYTGELFF. DNA for the CDR3: TGCGCCAGCAGCCAAGATATTCGGGGTTACACCGGGGAGCTGTTTTTT.

As concerns this clonotype: The junction shows a germline mismatch at one end, possibly a read error. The rearrangement uses TRBV25-1 and TRBJ1-4; D unclear. The CDR3 spans 16 residues. Germline values: CDR1 MGHDK, CDR2 SYGVNS. The CDR3 sequence is CANSGTEVIANEKLFF. The CDR3 bases are TGTGCCAACAGTGGAACTGAAGTGATCGCTAATGAAAAACTGTTTTTT.

Details on this clonotype: This sequence may be a read error, since a much larger clone differs from it by one base. This chain joins TRBV5-1 and TRBJ2-3; 9 positions match TRBD2. The CDR3 is 16 amino acids. After removal of 4 bases from V and 4 bases from J, the junction contained 10 bases not matched to a gene. The V gene's germline CDR1 is SGHRS and CDR2 YFSETQ. The CDR3 DNA reads TGCGCCAGCAGCCCGTGGGATAGCGGGGGCCCAGATACGCAGTATTTT. Its protein product is CASSPWDSGGPDTQYF.